This T cell receptor beta chain was captured in a study of shared clonotypes between healthy human individuals. With respect to this clone: Other nucleotide sequences in the sample specify the same CDR3.

Sequenced by immunoSEQ multiplex PCR; TCRdb stores in-frame clones only, minus some. The data show approximately 2.5 million clones, with just over 90% seen just once and 0.13% to 0.15% held by the top ten. The source of this sequence is a man younger than 30 in good health. Material: naive CD4+ T cells sorted from blood. Specified subset: CD45RA+ positively selected.

In DNA form, the CDR3 reads TGTGCCAGCAGTGGGGGGCGTAACACTGAAGCTTTCTTT. Encoded protein: CASSGGRNTEAFF. The chain employs TRBV2 and TRBJ1-1; TRBD1 is a possible D gene (6 bases). With 4 bases removed from V and 2 bases from J, the gap between germline ends came to 8 bases. The CDR3 has 13 residues. Germline V CDR1 and CDR2: SNHLY, FYNNEI.